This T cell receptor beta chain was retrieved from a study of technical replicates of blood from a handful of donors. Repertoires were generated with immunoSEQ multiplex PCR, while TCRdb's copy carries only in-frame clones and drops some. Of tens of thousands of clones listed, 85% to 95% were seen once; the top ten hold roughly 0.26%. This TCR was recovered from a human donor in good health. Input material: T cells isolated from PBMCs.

CDR3 amino acids: CASSQRPTGTQTQYF. Here the CDR3 DNA reads TGTGCCAGCAGCCAACGTCCGACAGGGACGCAGACCCAGTACTTC. The chain couples TRBV4-2 to TRBJ2-5; the match to TRBD1 covers 7 bases. Unmatched junction bases numbered 9, after V lost 2 bases and J lost 6 bases. Germline CDR1 reads LGHNA; CDR2 reads YNFKEQ. The CDR3 runs 15 residues.